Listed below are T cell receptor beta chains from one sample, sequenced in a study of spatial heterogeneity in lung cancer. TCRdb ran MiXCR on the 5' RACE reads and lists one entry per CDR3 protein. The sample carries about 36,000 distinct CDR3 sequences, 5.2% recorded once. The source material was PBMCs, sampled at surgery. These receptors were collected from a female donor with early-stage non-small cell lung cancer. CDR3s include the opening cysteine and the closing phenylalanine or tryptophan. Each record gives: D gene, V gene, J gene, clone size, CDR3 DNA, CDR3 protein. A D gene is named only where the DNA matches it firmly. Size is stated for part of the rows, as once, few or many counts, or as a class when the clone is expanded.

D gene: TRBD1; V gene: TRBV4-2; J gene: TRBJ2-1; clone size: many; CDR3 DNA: TGTGCCAGCAGCCAACCACCTTCTCAGGGGGACTACAATGAGCAGTTCTTC; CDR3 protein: CASSQPPSQGDYNEQFF
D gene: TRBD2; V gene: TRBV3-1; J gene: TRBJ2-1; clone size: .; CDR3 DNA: TGTGCCAGCAGCCCAAGGACTAGCGGCGAACGCTCCTACAATGAGCAGTTCTTC; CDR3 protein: CASSPRTSGERSYNEQFF
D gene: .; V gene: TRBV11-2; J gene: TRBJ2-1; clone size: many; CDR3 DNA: TGTGCCACCGCGTGGGGAGAAAATGAGCAGTTCTTC; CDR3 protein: CATAWGENEQFF
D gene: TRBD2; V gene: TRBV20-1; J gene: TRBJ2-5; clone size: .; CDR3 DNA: TGCAGTTGCTGGGCGGGAGAAGAGACCCAGTACTTC; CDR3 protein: CSCWAGEETQYF
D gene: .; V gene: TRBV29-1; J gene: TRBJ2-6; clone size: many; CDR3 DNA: TGCAGCGTTTATACTGGAACCAACGTCCTGACTTTC; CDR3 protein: CSVYTGTNVLTF
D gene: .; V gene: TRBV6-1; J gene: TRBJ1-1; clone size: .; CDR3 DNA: TGTGCCAGCAGTGAAGATTGGCAAGGGTGGTCTGAAGCTTTCTTT; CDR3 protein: CASSEDWQGWSEAFF
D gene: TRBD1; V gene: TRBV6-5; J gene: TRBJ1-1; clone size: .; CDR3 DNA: TGTGCCAGCAGTTTCAGGGGGCCTTCATTCGGCAACACTGAAGCTTTCTTT; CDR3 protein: CASSFRGPSFGNTEAFF
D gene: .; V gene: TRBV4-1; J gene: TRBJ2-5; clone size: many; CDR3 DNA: TGCGCCAGCAGCCAAGTTAACTTGGGGTGGGCAGAGACCCAGTACTTC; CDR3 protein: CASSQVNLGWAETQYF
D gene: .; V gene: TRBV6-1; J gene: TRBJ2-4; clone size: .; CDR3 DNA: TGTGCCAGCAGTGAACCGAACATGGCGCAGGGGGGGTACTTC; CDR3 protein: CASSEPNMAQGGYF
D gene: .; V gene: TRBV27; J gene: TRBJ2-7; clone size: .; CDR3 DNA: TGTGCCAGCAGTTTATTCAGGGAATTTGGGGAGCAGTACTTC; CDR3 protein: CASSLFREFGEQYF
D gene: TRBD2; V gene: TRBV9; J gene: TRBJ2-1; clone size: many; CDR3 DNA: TGTGCCAGCAGCGAGGGACTAGCGGGAGCCCTAAGCTCCTACAATGAGCAGTTCTTC; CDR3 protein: CASSEGLAGALSSYNEQFF
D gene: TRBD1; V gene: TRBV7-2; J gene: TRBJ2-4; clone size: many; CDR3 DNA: TGTGCCAGCAGCCCGGACAGGGCAACCAAAAACATTCAGTACTTC; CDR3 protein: CASSPDRATKNIQYF
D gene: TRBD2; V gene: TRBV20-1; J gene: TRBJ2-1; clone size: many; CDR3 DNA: TGCAGTGCTAGAGATCCTAGCGGGAGGGATAATGAGCAGTTCTTC; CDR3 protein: CSARDPSGRDNEQFF
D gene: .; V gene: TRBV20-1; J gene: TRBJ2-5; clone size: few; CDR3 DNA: TGCAGTGCTGGCAAAGGCGGGATGGAAGAGACCCAGTACTTC; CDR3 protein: CSAGKGGMEETQYF
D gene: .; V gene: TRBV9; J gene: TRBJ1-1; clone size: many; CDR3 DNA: TGTGCCAGCAGTTCCGCGATTACCACTGAAGCTTTCTTT; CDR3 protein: CASSSAITTEAFF
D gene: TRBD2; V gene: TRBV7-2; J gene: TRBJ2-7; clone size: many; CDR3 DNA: TGTGCCAGCACCCCTAGGGCGGGGGTGTACGAGCAGTACTTC; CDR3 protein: CASTPRAGVYEQYF
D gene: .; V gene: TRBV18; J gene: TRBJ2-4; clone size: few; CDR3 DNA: TGTGCCAGCTCATCGACAGCTCTAGCCAAAAACATTCAGTACTTC; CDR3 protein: CASSSTALAKNIQYF
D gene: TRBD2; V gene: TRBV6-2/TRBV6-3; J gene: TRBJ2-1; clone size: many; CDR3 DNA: TGTGCCAGCAGTCCCCTGGGGACTAGGGTATTCAATGAGCAGTTCTTC; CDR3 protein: CASSPLGTRVFNEQFF
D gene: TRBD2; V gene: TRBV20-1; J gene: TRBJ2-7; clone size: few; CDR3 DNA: TGCAGTGCTAGCGACACTAGCGGGGGCTCCTACGAGCAGTACTTC; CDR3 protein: CSASDTSGGSYEQYF
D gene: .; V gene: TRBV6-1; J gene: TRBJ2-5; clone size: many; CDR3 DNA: TGTGCCAGCTGTCGCGAGGGCGCCGTTCCCGAGACCCAGTACTTC; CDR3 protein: CASCREGAVPETQYF
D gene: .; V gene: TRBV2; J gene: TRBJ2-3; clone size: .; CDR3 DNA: TGTGCCAGCAGTGGTCGCTCGCGCAGTACAGATACGCAGTATTTT; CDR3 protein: CASSGRSRSTDTQYF
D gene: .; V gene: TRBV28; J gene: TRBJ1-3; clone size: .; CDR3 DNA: TGTGCCAGCGGGGGGGGCCACTCTGGAAACACCATATATTTT; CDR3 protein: CASGGGHSGNTIYF
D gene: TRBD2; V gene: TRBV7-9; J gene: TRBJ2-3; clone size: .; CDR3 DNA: TGTGCCAGCAGCTGGGCGAGCGGAGCGGGAGTATCAGATACGCAGTATTTT; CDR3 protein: CASSWASGAGVSDTQYF
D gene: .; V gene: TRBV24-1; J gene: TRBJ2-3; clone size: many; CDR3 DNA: TGTGCCACCAGTGATTACGGGACAGATACGCAGTATTTT; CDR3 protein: CATSDYGTDTQYF
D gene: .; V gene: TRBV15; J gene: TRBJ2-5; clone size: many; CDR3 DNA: TGTGCCACCAGCAGAGATGGGGGTAGCGGCCAAGAGACCCAGTACTTC; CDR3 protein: CATSRDGGSGQETQYF
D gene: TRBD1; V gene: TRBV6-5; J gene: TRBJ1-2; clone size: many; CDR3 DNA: TGTGCCAGCAGTTACTTGGTAGGGAGAGGGGGCAGAGGCTATGGCTACACCTTC; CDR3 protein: CASSYLVGRGGRGYGYTF
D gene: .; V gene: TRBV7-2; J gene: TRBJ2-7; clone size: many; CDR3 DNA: TGTGCCAGCACCGGGATCGGGGCCTACGAGCAGTACTTC; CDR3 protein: CASTGIGAYEQYF
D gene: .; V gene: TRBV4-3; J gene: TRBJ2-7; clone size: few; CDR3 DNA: TGCGCCAGCAGCCAAGATCGCCTTCGGGCCTACGAGCAGTACTTC; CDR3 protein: CASSQDRLRAYEQYF
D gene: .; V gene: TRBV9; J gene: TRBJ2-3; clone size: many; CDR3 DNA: TGTGCCAGCAGCGTCGGACGGGACACAGATACGCAGTATTTT; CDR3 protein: CASSVGRDTDTQYF
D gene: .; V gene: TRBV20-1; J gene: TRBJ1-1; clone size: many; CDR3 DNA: TGCAGTGCTAGAGAACTCGGAGGGGACGTGGTCCCTGAAGCTTTCTTT; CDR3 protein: CSARELGGDVVPEAFF
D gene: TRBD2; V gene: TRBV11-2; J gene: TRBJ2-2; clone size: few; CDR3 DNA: TGTGCCAGCAGCTTGGCACTAGCGGGAAACACCGGGGAGCTGTTTTTT; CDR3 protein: CASSLALAGNTGELFF
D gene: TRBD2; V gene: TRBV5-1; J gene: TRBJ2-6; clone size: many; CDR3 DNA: TGCGCCAGCAGCCGGGAGGGGGCTGGGGCCAACGTCCTGACTTTC; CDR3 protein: CASSREGAGANVLTF
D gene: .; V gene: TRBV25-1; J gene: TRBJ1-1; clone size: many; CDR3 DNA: TGTGCCAGCAGTGATTCTGGTTGGACTGAAGCTTTCTTT; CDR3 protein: CASSDSGWTEAFF
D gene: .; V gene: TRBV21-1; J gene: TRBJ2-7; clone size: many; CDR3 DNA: TGTGCCAGCAGCCCCTGGGAAGACGAGCAGTACTTC; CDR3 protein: CASSPWEDEQYF
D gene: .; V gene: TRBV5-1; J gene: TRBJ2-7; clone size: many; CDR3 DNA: TGCGCCAGCACGGAGGGGCTCGAGCAGTACTTC; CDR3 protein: CASTEGLEQYF
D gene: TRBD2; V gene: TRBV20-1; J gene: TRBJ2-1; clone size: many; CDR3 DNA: TGCAGTGCTAGACCTGGGACTAGCGGGGTCAATGAGCAGTTCTTC; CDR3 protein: CSARPGTSGVNEQFF
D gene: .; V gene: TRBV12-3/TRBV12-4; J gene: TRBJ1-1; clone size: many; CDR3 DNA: TGTGCCAGCAGTTTATCCACCGAGGCTTTCTTT; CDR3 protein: CASSLSTEAFF
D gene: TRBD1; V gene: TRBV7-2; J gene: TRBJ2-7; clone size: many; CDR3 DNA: TGTGCCAGCAGCTTCTCGACAGGGGCCGAGGAGCAGTACTTC; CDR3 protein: CASSFSTGAEEQYF
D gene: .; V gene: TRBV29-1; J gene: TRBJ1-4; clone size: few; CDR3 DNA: TGCAGCGTTGCAATCAATGGGGGGGAAAAACTGTTTTTT; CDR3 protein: CSVAINGGEKLFF
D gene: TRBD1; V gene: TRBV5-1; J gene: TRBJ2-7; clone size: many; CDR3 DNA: TGCGCCAGCCGGACAGGCGAATCCTACGAGCAGTACTTC; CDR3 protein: CASRTGESYEQYF
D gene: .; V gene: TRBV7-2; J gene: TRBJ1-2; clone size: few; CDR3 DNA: TGTGCCAGCAGCTTAAGACAGGCCACCTATGGCTACACCTTC; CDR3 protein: CASSLRQATYGYTF